What follows are 15 T cell receptor beta chains derived from one specimen sequenced in a study of spatial heterogeneity in lung cancer (dated by TCRdb to about 2019). Library preparation employed 5' RACE. The listed sequencing device is NextSeq 500. TCRdb itself trimmed the public reads at Q25 with fastp, ran MiXCR and retained productive beta chains. CDR3 protein sequences are deduplicated, and each keeps its most common genes and DNA. This sample is represented by over 25,000 distinct CDR3 sequences; 7.5% to 10% of them were singletons. Clones ranked in the top ten supply around 34% of the sample. The time point label here, explained by the study, means: sample taken at primary tumor resection. TCR sequencing used whole RNA extracted from tumor and nontumor lung tissue, or from cryopreserved PBMC samples, without cell sorting. The sequenced sample was PBMCs, obtained at surgery. The receptors shown here come from a female donor with early-stage non-small cell lung cancer.

The table lists this clonotype with a few counts. The chain couples TRBV6-2 or TRBV6-3 to TRBJ2-1; no reliable D call. The CDR3 length is 12 residues. V was trimmed by 1 base and J by 15 bases, leaving 13 bases between them. The germline gives CDR1 MNHEY, CDR2 SVGEGT. The CDR3 DNA is TGTGCCAGCAGTTACTGGGAAGGTTTGCTGTTCTTC. This gives the protein CASSYWEGLLFF.

With regard to this clonotype: With a much larger clone just one base away, this may be a read error. The chain combines TRBV6-5 with TRBJ2-1; 11 bases are a match to TRBD2. The V gene's germline CDR1 is MNHEY and CDR2 SVGAGI. The CDR3 has 15 residues. Losses at the gene ends were 6 bases for V and 7 bases for J; bases not matched to a gene: 8. The CDR3 protein is CASRDVAGGHNEQFF. The CDR3 nucleotides read TGTGCCAGCAGGGATGTAGCGGGAGGGCATAATGAGCAGTTCTTC.

In this sample, this clonotype turned up a few times. The V call is TRBV6-1, the J call TRBJ2-7; D ambiguous. CDR1 and CDR2 from the germline V gene are MNHNS and SASEGT. V was shortened by 5 bases and J by 3 bases, with 8 bases between the two germline ends. This CDR3 has 12 residues. This chain's CDR3 is CASSLNGYEQYV. The CDR3 coding sequence is TGTGCCAGCAGTCTCAACGGCTACGAGCAGTACGTC.

The table lists this clonotype with many counts. V usage is TRBV28 and J usage is TRBJ2-2; no definite D call. The CDR3 consists of 13 residues. The ends were cut back, 6 bases at V and 1 base at J, with 6 bases in the middle. CDR1 MDHEN and CDR2 SYDVKM come from the germline V gene. The CDR3, as DNA: TGTGCCAGCAGGCTACTGAACACCGGGGAGCTGTTTTTT. Protein sequence: CASRLLNTGELFF.

This clonotype was seen many times. V is TRBV27 and J is TRBJ2-1; 15 bases agree with TRBD2. CDR1 and CDR2 from the germline V gene are MNHEY and SMNVEV (reference sequence). V lost 5 bases to trimming and J lost 3 bases; unmatched junction nucleotides: 11. This CDR3 spans 19 amino acids. CDR3 sequence: CASSPGTSGRIPHYNEQFF. Written as DNA, the CDR3 is TGTGCCAGCAGTCCTGGGACTAGCGGGAGGATTCCCCACTACAATGAGCAGTTCTTC.

This clonotype was seen repeatedly, ten times or more. The rearrangement links TRBV27 to TRBJ1-6; unclear D gene. From germline, CDR1 is MNHEY and CDR2 SMNVEV (reference sequence). The CDR3 loop spans 14 amino acids. The V gene lost 3 bases and the J gene lost 5 bases, with 8 bases spanning the gap. The CDR3: CASSFYTHNSPLHF. CDR3 DNA sequence: TGTGCCAGCAGTTTTTATACCCATAATTCACCCCTCCACTTT.

This clonotype was seen repeatedly, ten times or more. This rearrangement joins TRBV23-1 to TRBJ2-5; D is ambiguous. TRBV23-1 is known as an ORF, though its function is uncertain. This CDR3 contains 17 residues. V dropped 0 bases and J dropped 0 bases, with 14 bases sitting between them. CDR3 in amino acids: CASSQSCVDTYQETQYF. For the CDR3, the DNA is TGCGCCAGCAGTCAATCTTGTGTAGACACGTACCAAGAGACCCAGTACTTC.

This clonotype was seen repeatedly, ten times or more. The genes are TRBV9 and TRBJ2-1, with a weak D call TRBD2 (6 bases). Trimming took off 0 bases at V and 3 bases at J, with 10 bases between the two ends. This CDR3 is built from 15 residues. Germline lookup yields CDR1 SGDLS and CDR2 YYNGEE. CDR3 coding DNA: TGTGCCAGCAGCGTAGCTCCGGGAGACTACAATGAGCAGTTCTTC. Protein sequence: CASSVAPGDYNEQFF. Using reference TRBV9 and TRBJ2-1 for the parts outside the CDR3, the full variable domain is DSGVTQTPKHLITATGQRVTLRCSPRSGDLSVYWYQQSLDQGLQFLIQYYNGEERAKGNILERFSAQQFPDLHSELNLSSLELGDSALYFCASSVAPGDYNEQFFGPGTRLTVL.

V and J are TRBV20-1 and TRBJ2-1; 8 nucleotides align to TRBD2. The CDR3 sequence is 15 residues long. V lost 5 bases to trimming and J lost 7 bases; unmatched junction nucleotides: 13. Germline V lookup: CDR1 DFQATT, CDR2 SNEGSKA (reference sequence). This CDR3 reads CSAPELAGRTNEQFF. The CDR3 DNA reads as TGCAGTGCTCCGGAGCTAGCGGGTAGAACTAATGAGCAGTTCTTC.

The V gene is TRBV20-1, the J gene TRBJ2-1; D might be TRBD2 (5 bases). The CDR3 is 17 amino acids. V lost 0 bases, J lost 0 bases, and 15 bases lay in between. Germline V gene lookup returns CDR1 DFQATT and CDR2 SNEGSKA (reference sequence). In DNA form, the CDR3 reads TGCAGTGCTAGAGATAGGTTAGCGCGAAGCTCCTACAATGAGCAGTTCTTC. It specifies CSARDRLARSSYNEQFF.

The sample holds many counts of this clonotype. The chain has TRBV7-8 and TRBJ2-5, with TRBD1 matching 7 bases. The CDR3 runs 15 residues. Germline lookup yields CDR1 SGHVS and CDR2 FQNEAQ. The trim removed 5 bases at V and 5 bases at J, leaving 11 bases unmatched. This CDR3 is CASSPDRLKRETQYF. The CDR3 nucleotides read TGTGCCAGCAGCCCGGACAGGCTCAAACGGGAGACCCAGTACTTC.

Only a few counts were recorded for this clonotype. This rearrangement joins TRBV29-1 to TRBJ1-3; a weak D match, TRBD1 (5 bases). Germline V CDR1 and CDR2: SQVTM, ANQGSEA. Between the trimmed V and J ends, which lost 4 bases and 0 bases, there was a span of 7 bases. The CDR3 covers 13 residues. The CDR3 DNA follows: TGCAGCGTTGGCAGGGACTCTGGAAACACCATATATTTT. Amino acid sequence: CSVGRDSGNTIYF.

This clonotype was counted only a few times. The chain has TRBV5-3 and TRBJ2-2; TRBD1 aligns across 7 bases. TRBV5-3 is an open reading frame, and its role is uncertain. Trimming at V came to 4 bases and at J to 6 bases, leaving 3 bases not matched to a gene. The CDR3 contains 13 residues. The CDR3 DNA reads as TGTGCCAGAAGCCACCAGGGGGCCGGGGAGCTGTTTTTT. Its translation is CARSHQGAGELFF.

The CDR3 DNA reads TGTGCCAGCAGCTTGGGGCAGGGAGGCCCGCCCCAGCATTTT. Translating it yields CASSLGQGGPPQHF. The rearrangement links TRBV5-5 to TRBJ1-5, with D possibly TRBD1 on 5 matching bases. Deletions cut 0 bases from V and 9 bases from J, with 13 bases between. The CDR3 length is 14 residues. Germline values: CDR1 SGHKS, CDR2 YYEKEE (reference sequence).

The table lists this clonotype with many counts. The chain couples TRBV5-1 to TRBJ2-3; possibly TRBD2 for D (6 bases). The V end lost 1 base, the J end lost 1 base, and 16 bases lay between the germline ends. CDR1 SGHRS and CDR2 YFSETQ come from the germline V gene. This CDR3 region has 17 residues. The CDR3 bases are TGCGCCAGCAGCTTGACCCCCGCGGGACTCGGCACAGATACGCAGTATTTT. Its translation: CASSLTPAGLGTDTQYF.